This T cell receptor beta chain was profiled in a study of shared clonotypes between healthy human individuals. Findings and caveats of the study: Sharing of clonotypes among donors was expected to vary with sequencing depth. Naive subsets generally had larger estimated richness than memory subsets. Even with large depth, rarefaction showed that sorted-subset sequencing was incomplete.

CD8 cells classed as naive were CD45RO-negative and positively selected for CCR7, excluding terminally differentiated effector memory CD45RA+ cells. Worth noting for this clone: Its antigen is undetermined.

The CDR3 loop spans 14 amino acids. Only in-frame clones appear in the TCRdb table, and some are missing; sequencing was by immunoSEQ multiplex PCR. The table includes 1.5 million to 2.5 million clones, approximately 94% detected once. The specimen sequenced was naive CD8+ T cells sorted from blood. The clonotype originates from a man aged 18 to 29 in good health. This chain links TRBV1 with TRBJ2-7. TRBV1 is a listed pseudogene. The CDR3 sequence: CTSSRMLGPYEQYF. The DNA for the CDR3 is TGCACCAGCAGCCGAATGTTAGGGCCCTACGAGCAGTACTTC.